The clone carrying this T cell receptor beta chain was observed a handful of times. Its specificity is unknown. TCRdb fed the 5' RACE reads into MiXCR, producing one record per CDR3 protein. The data show approximately 670,000 distinct CDR3 sequences, over 5% seen once. This specimen comes from a study of identical twins. Findings and caveats of the study: In cord blood, abundant beta clonotypes had fewer insertions; memory showed no trend.

This receptor was taken from a young man in good health. The sample was naive T cells sorted from blood.

The CDR3 loop reads CASSPGAGTGSYGYTF. For the CDR3, the DNA is TGTGCCAGCTCACCAGGGGCCGGGACAGGGTCGTATGGCTACACCTTC. The chain has TRBV18 and TRBJ1-2; 9 bases align to TRBD1. CDR3 length equals 16 residues. With V trimmed by 2 bases and J by 5 bases, 9 bases remained unmatched. The germline CDR1 and CDR2 sequences are KGHSH and LQKENI.